The source of this T cell receptor beta chain is a study of post-analysis software for immune sequencing data. Unique molecular identifiers were present in the TCR beta cDNA libraries. TCRdb redid the calling of the PCR reads with MiXCR, one entry per CDR3 protein. This table has some 690,000 distinct CDR3 sequences, approximately 59% appearing once. Study-wide findings and caveats: Roughly five TRBV segments appeared more often in patients than in controls, and TRBV5-6, TRBV5-1 and TRBV20-1 were among these. Versus controls, multiple sclerosis patients showed significantly lower diversity (normalized Chao1).

CDR1 SGHDT and CDR2 YYEEEE come from the germline V gene. The CDR3 has 14 amino acids. Trimming removed 1 base from V and 5 bases from J, with 13 bases in between. This clonotype was observed a handful of times. The antigen is undetermined. V gene TRBV5-6 combines with J gene TRBJ2-7, with D unresolved. The receptor was derived from a girl aged 2-10 years with multiple sclerosis. The sample consisted of blood. CDR3 amino acids: CASSLYVQRNEQYF. The CDR3 DNA reads TGTGCCAGCAGCTTGTATGTACAGAGGAACGAGCAGTACTTC.